The clone carrying this T cell receptor (beta chain) was counted a few times. Germline CDR1 MGHRA, CDR2 YSYEKL. V was cut by 4 bases and J by 5 bases, with 14 bases left in between. The CDR3 loop spans 14 amino acids. The data are from a study of blood T cell repertoires in COVID-19. Study-level background: T cells, B-cell-depleted T cells, or PBMCs supplied cDNA or gDNA.

Original processing notes: For nucleated cells, counts were estimated from reference gene primer amplification. The repertoire was sequenced with immunoSEQ multiplex PCR; TCRdb's copy has only in-frame clones and lacks some. The DNA was the basis for D and trimming; V, J and clone size are from that table. The sample yields around 87,000 clones, about four fifths seen once. V usage is TRBV4-1 and J usage is TRBJ2-5, with D maybe TRBD1 (5 bases). Sequencing was carried out using peripheral blood. This clonotype was obtained from a woman older than 75 with acute or convalescent COVID-19. DNA for the CDR3: TGCGCCAGCAGCCGAACGGACAATGGGGAGACCCAGTACTTC. As protein: CASSRTDNGETQYF.